The 11 T cell receptor beta chains presented below share a single source sample, sequenced in a study of blood T cell repertoires in COVID-19 (dated by TCRdb to 2019 to 2021). Libraries were made using the immunoSEQ multiplex PCR assay. This is the immuneACCESS table as TCRdb keeps it, with only in-frame sequences that have V and J called. A part of the clones is gone; compared with another copy, unresolved V genes explain less than half, and the rest is unexplained. The sample data list about 490,000 clones, and approximately 85% of these were observed just once. Approximately 3.2% of the sample comes from the top ten. The sample was peripheral blood. These receptors were taken from a human donor in a cohort sampled during active COVID-19.

This clone was counted a few times. J is TRBJ2-6 and V is TRBV11-3; 8 bases map to TRBD1. CDR1 and CDR2 from the germline V gene are SGHNT and YENEEA. This CDR3 contains 15 residues. The V segment lost 5 bases and the J segment 2 bases; nucleotides outside the gene matches: 2. CDR3 bases: TGTGCCAGCAGCCCGGGACAGGCTGGGGCCAACGTCCTGACTTTC. The encoded protein is CASSPGQAGANVLTF.

There are a few counts of this clone. The chain employs TRBV28 and TRBJ1-1; D gene unclear. The germline V gene has CDR1 MDHEN and CDR2 SYDVKM. This CDR3 is 11 amino acids long. Deletions cut 6 bases from V and 11 bases from J, with 13 bases between. CDR3 nucleotide sequence: TGTGCCAGCAGGGTTTTGGTGAGGGCTTTCTTT. This translates into CASRVLVRAFF.

The V gene is TRBV7-9, the J gene TRBJ2-7; 7 positions match TRBD1. The germline V gene has CDR1 SEHNR and CDR2 FQNEAQ (reference sequence). The CDR3 length is 15 residues. Unmatched junction bases numbered 7, after V lost 3 bases and J lost 2 bases. In DNA form, the CDR3 reads TGTGCCAGCAGCTTTCAAACCGGGACAGCCTACGAGCAGTACTTC. Residues: CASSFQTGTAYEQYF.

The J gene is TRBJ2-3, the V gene TRBV10-1; 9 bases are shared with TRBD2. The CDR3 has 15 residues. The ends lost 5 bases at V and 6 bases at J; junction bases unmatched: 9. Germline V gives CDR1 WNHNN, CDR2 SYGVQD (reference sequence). The CDR3 here is CASSNLAGAMDTQYF. The CDR3 DNA sequence: TGCGCCAGCAGTAATTTAGCGGGAGCTATGGATACGCAGTATTTT.

The chain has TRBV7-6 and TRBJ1-2; no clear D. CDR1 and CDR2 from the germline V gene are SGHVS and FNYEAQ. The CDR3 spans 16 residues. Trimming removed 5 bases from V and 1 base from J, with 17 bases in between. This CDR3 is CASSPVVGRHNYGYTF. In nucleotides, the CDR3 is TGTGCCAGCAGCCCCGTCGTCGGCAGACATAACTATGGCTACACCTTC.

This sequence joins TRBV7-8 and TRBJ1-2; 9 nucleotides agree with TRBD1. CDR1 SGHVS and CDR2 FQNEAQ come from the germline V gene. After removal of 5 bases from V and 8 bases from J, the junction contained 3 bases not matched to a gene. The CDR3 is 12 amino acids. DNA of the CDR3: TGTGCCAGCAGCGGCACAGGGGGCGGCTACACCTTC. This encodes CASSGTGGGYTF.

The chain employs TRBV19 and TRBJ2-3; D perhaps matches TRBD1 (5 bases). V was pared by 3 bases and J by 3 bases, with 16 bases between. The V gene's germline CDR1 is LNHDA and CDR2 SQIVND (reference sequence). The CDR3 has 16 residues. The CDR3 coding sequence is TGTGCCAGTAGTATTGCTCGAGGCAGGGTAACAGATACGCAGTATTTT. It translates to CASSIARGRVTDTQYF.

In its sample, this clone was seen once. The chain is built from TRBV29-1 and TRBJ2-1, with 8 bases that match TRBD1. Trimming at V came to 1 base and at J to 4 bases, leaving 0 bases not matched to a gene. The CDR3 consists of 13 residues. CDR1 is SQVTM and CDR2 is ANQGSEA in the germline V gene. The CDR3 spells CSVEGTGYNEQFF. Written as DNA, the CDR3 is TGCAGCGTTGAAGGGACAGGGTACAATGAGCAGTTCTTC.

The chain couples TRBV29-1 to TRBJ2-7; tentative D call: TRBD1 (5 bases). The V end was cut by 5 bases, the J end by 5 bases, with 16 bases between. This CDR3 is built from 13 residues. The germline V gene encodes CDR1 SQVTM and CDR2 ANQGSEA. The CDR3 bases are TGCAGCGTTTTGACAGCCTGGATCCACGAGCAGTACTTC. Its translation: CSVLTAWIHEQYF.

The CDR3 reads CASSPPPGNEQFF. In DNA, the CDR3 is TGCGCCAGCAGCCCTCCCCCCGGGAATGAGCAGTTCTTC. This chain connects TRBV4-3 to TRBJ2-1; the D is unclear. Deletions cut 4 bases from V and 7 bases from J, with 11 bases between. Germline CDR1 LGHNA, CDR2 YSLEER. CDR3 length equals 13 residues.

V usage is TRBV2 and J usage is TRBJ1-1; possibly TRBD1 for D (5 bases). The CDR3 is made up of 13 amino acids. Germline V gives CDR1 SNHLY, CDR2 FYNNEI. V was cut by 6 bases and J by 5 bases, with 13 bases left in between. Here the CDR3 reads CASSGGERTEAFF. The CDR3 DNA is TGTGCCAGCAGCGGAGGGGAGAGGACTGAAGCTTTCTTT.